Described below is a single T cell receptor (beta chain) sequence and its context. Its antigen is unknown. The data are from a study of tumor-infiltrating lymphocytes in primary liver carcinoma. Looking at the study overall: Each of the growths was stage T1-T3 N0M0, extending about 4 to 10 cm across.

The blood RNA (from unsorted whole blood) was obtained, and germline DNA was also extracted. Patients in the cohort were treatment-naive and living with chronic HBV infection. TCR beta cDNA came from roughly 550 ng total RNA, primed with a constant-region primer. ARM-PCR, slightly modified, supplied the TCR beta libraries through three nested multiplex PCR rounds. Two initial PCR rounds of 10 to 11 cycles each paired TRBV1-TRBV30 forward primers with a C-beta reverse primer. TCRdb reprocessed the multiplex PCR reads via MiXCR and lists one record per CDR3 protein. In the table there are approximately 330,000 distinct CDR3 sequences, less than 65% of which are singletons. V was clipped by 7 bases and J by 0 bases; unmatched bases: 2. This CDR3 region has 13 residues. The germline CDR1 and CDR2 sequences are MDHEN and SYDVKM. Overall study results and limits: Tumor region pairs outstripped tumor-adjacent and tumor-blood pairs in overlap. Blood had a significantly lower top-250-clone fraction than tumors did (p = 0.039).

The sequencing input was peripheral blood. This chain connects TRBV28 to TRBJ2-7, with 8 bases matching TRBD1. This sequence originates from a man aged 35 to 55 with primary liver carcinoma and hepatitis B virus infection. CDR3 sequence (DNA): TGTGCCAGCAATACAGGGGGCTCCTACGAGCAGTACTTC. Protein product: CASNTGGSYEQYF.